This TCR beta chain was documented in a study of CD8 T cells in ankylosing spondylitis. One entry per CDR3 protein, called by TCRdb with MiXCR from the 5' RACE reads. In the table there are 180,000 or so distinct CDR3 sequences, under 14% of which are singletons. The table lists this clonotype with many counts. Trimming stripped 6 bases from V and 0 bases from J, with 9 bases between. CDR3 length: 14 residues. What was sequenced was blood, either unsorted or a sorted T cell fraction (not recorded which). The V gene is TRBV12-3 or TRBV12-4, the J gene TRBJ1-3; the D is unclear. The sequence derives from a male donor with ankylosing spondylitis or in good health (not recorded which). Here the CDR3 DNA reads TGTGCCAGCAGCGACGGATTCTCTGGAAACACCATATATTTT. It codes for CASSDGFSGNTIYF.